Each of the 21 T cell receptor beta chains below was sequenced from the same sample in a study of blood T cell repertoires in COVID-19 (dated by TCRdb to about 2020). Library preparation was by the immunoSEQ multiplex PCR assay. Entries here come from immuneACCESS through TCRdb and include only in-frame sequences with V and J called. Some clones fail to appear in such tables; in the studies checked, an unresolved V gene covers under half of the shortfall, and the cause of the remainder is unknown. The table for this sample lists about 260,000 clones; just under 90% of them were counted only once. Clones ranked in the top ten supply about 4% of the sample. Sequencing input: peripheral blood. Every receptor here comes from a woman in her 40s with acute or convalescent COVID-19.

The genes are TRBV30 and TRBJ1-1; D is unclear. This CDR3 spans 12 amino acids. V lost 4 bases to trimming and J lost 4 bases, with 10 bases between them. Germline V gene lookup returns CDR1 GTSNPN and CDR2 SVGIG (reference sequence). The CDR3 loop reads CAWISVFTEAFF. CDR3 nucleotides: TGTGCCTGGATCTCCGTGTTCACTGAAGCTTTCTTT. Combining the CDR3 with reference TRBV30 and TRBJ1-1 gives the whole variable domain SQTIHQWPATLVQPVGSPLSLECTVEGTSNPNLYWYRQAAGRGLQLLFYSVGIGQISSEVPQNLSASRPQDRQFILSSKKLLLSDSGFYLCAWISVFTEAFFGQGTRLTVV.

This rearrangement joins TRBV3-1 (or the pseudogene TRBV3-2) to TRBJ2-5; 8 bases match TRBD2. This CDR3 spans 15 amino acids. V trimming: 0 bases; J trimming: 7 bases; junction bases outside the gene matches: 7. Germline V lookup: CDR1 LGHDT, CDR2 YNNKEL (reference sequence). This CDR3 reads CASSQDHRGGGTQYF. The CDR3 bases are TGTGCCAGCAGCCAAGATCACCGGGGGGGTGGGACCCAGTACTTC.

CDR3 loop: CALKGDTEAFF. CDR3 sequence (DNA): TGTGCCCTAAAAGGAGACACTGAAGCTTTCTTT. The V call is TRBV28, the J call TRBJ1-1, with D uncertain. This CDR3 has 11 amino acids. CDR1 is MDHEN, CDR2 SYDVKM, per germline. V was shortened by 11 bases and J by 3 bases, with 10 bases between the two germline ends.

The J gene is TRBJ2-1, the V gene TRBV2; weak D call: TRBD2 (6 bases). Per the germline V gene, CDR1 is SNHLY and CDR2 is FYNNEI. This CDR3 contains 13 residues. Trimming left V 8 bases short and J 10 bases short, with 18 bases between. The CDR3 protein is CASCVLAPGEQFF. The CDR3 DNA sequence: TGTGCCAGCTGTGTACTAGCCCCCGGGGAGCAGTTCTTC.

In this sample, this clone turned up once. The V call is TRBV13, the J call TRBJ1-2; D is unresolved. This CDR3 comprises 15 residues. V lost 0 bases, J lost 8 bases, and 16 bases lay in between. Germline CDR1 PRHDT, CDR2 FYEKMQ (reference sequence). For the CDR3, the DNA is TGTGCCAGCAGCTTAGGGCGACGGCAGGCCGGCGGCTACACCTTC. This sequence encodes CASSLGRRQAGGYTF.

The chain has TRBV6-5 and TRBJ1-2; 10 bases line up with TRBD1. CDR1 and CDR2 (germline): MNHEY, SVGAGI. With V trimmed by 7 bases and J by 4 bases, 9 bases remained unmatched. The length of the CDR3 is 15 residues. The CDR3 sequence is CASIPGGDRGYGYTF. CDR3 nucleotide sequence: TGTGCCAGCATCCCTGGAGGGGACAGGGGCTATGGCTACACCTTC.

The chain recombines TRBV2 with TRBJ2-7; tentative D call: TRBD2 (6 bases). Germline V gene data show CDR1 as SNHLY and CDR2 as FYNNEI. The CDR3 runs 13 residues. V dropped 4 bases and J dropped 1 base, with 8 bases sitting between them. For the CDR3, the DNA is TGTGCCAGCAGTGGGGACTTATCCTACGAGCAGTACGTC. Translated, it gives CASSGDLSYEQYV.

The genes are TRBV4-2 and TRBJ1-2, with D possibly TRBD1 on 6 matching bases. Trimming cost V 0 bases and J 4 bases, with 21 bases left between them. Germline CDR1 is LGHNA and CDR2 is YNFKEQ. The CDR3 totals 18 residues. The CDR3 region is CASSQESLAGGVGYGYTF. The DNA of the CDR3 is TGTGCCAGCAGCCAAGAGAGCCTGGCGGGGGGCGTTGGCTATGGCTACACCTTC.

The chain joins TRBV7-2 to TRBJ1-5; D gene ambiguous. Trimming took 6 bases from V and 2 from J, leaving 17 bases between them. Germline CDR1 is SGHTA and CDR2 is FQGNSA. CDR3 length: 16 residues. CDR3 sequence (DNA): TGTGCCAGCAGTCCTGTGACCGGGGTAGGCAATCAGCCCCAGCATTTT. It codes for CASSPVTGVGNQPQHF.

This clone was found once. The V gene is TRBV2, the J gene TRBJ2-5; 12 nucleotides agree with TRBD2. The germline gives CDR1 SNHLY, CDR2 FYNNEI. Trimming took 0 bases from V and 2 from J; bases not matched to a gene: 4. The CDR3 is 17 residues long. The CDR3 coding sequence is TGTGCCAGCAGTGAAGCGTCCGGACTAGCGGGACAAGAGACCCAGTACTTC. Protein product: CASSEASGLAGQETQYF.

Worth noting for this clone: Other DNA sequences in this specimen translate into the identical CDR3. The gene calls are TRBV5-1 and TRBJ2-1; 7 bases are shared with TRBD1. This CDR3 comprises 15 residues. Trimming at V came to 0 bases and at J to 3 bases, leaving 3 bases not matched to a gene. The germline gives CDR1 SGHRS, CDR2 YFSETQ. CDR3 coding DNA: TGCGCCAGCAGCTTGGTCGGGGACAGCTACAATGAGCAGTTCTTC. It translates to CASSLVGDSYNEQFF.

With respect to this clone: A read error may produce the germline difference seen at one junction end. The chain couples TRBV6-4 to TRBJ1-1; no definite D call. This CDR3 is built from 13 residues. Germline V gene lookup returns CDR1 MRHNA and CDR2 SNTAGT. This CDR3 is CASGETEGTEAFF. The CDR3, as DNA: TGTGCCAGCGGTGAGACTGAGGGCACTGAAGCTTTCTTT.

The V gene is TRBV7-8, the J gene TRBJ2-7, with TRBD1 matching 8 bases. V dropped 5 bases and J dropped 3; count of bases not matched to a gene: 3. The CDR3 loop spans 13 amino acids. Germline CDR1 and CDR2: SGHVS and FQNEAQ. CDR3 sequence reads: CASSRTGLYEQYV. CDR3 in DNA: TGTGCCAGCAGCCGGACAGGGCTCTACGAGCAGTACGTC.

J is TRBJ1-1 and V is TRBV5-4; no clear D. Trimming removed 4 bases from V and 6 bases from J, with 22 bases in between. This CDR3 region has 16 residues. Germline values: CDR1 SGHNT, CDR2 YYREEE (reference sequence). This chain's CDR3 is CASSIPPPGGVAEAFF. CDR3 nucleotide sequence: TGTGCCAGCAGCATTCCCCCGCCCGGTGGTGTGGCTGAAGCTTTCTTT.

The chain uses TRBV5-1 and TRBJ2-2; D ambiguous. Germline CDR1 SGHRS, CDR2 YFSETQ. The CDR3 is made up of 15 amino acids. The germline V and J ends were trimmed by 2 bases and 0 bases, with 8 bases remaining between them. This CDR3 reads CASSFTAANTGELFF. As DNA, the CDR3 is TGCGCCAGCAGCTTTACAGCCGCGAACACCGGGGAGCTGTTTTTT. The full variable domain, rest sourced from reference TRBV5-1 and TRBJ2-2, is KAGVTQTPRYLIKTRGQQVTLSCSPISGHRSVSWYQQTPGQGLQFLFEYFSETQRNKGNFPGRFSGRQFSNSRSEMNVSTLELGDSALYLCASSFTAANTGELFFGEGSRLTVL.

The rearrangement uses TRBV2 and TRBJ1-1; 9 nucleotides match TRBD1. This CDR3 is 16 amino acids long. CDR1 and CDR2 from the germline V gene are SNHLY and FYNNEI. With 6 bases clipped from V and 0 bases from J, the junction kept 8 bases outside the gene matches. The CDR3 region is CASRSDRGSVNTEAFF. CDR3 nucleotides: TGTGCCAGCAGGTCGGACAGGGGTTCGGTGAACACTGAAGCTTTCTTT. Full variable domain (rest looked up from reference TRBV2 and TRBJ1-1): EPEVTQTPSHQVTQMGQEVILRCVPISNHLYFYWYRQILGQKVEFLVSFYNNEISEKSEIFDDQFSVERPDGSNFTLKIRSTKLEDSAMYFCASRSDRGSVNTEAFFGQGTRLTVV.

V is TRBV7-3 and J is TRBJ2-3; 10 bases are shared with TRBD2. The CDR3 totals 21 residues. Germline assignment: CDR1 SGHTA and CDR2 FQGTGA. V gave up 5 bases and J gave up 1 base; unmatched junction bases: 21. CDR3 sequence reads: CASSPSGGSGGSLYGTDTQYF. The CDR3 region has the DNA TGTGCCAGCAGCCCCTCTGGCGGTAGCGGGGGGTCCCTATATGGCACAGATACGCAGTATTTT. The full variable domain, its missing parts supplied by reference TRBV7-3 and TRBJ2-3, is GAGVSQTPSNKVTEKGKYVELRCDPISGHTALYWYRQSLGQGPEFLIYFQGTGAADDSGLPNDRFFAVRPEGSVSTLKIQRTERGDSAVYLCASSPSGGSGGSLYGTDTQYFGPGTRLTVL.

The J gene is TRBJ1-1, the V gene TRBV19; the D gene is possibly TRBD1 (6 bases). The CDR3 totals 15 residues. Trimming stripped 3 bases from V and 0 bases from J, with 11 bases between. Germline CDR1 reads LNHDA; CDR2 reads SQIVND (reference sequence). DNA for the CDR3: TGTGCCAGTAGTATGTGGGACACCCTGAACACTGAAGCTTTCTTT. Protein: CASSMWDTLNTEAFF. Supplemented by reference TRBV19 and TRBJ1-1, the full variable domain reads DGGITQSPKYLFRKEGQNVTLSCEQNLNHDAMYWYRQDPGQGLRLIYYSQIVNDFQKGDIAEGYSVSREKKESFPLTVTSAQKNPTAFYLCASSMWDTLNTEAFFGQGTRLTVV.

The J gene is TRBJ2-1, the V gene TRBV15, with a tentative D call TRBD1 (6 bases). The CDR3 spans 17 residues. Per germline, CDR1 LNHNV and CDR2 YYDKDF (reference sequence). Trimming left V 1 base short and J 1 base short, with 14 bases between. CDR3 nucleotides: TGTGCCACCAGCAGAGCTTGGGGCAGGGGATCCTACAATGAGCAGTTCTTC. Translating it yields CATSRAWGRGSYNEQFF. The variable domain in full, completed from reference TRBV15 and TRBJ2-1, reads DAMVIQNPRYQVTQFGKPVTLSCSQTLNHNVMYWYQQKSSQAPKLLFHYYDKDFNNEADTPDNFQSRRPNTSFCFLDIRSPGLGDTAMYLCATSRAWGRGSYNEQFFGPGTRLTVL.

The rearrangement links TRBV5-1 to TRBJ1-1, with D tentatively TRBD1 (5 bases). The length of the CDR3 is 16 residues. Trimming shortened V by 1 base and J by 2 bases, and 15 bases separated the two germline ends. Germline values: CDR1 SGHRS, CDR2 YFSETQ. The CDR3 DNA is TGCGCCAGCAGCTTGTATACCGGGGGGAGAAACACTGAAGCTTTCTTT. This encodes CASSLYTGGRNTEAFF.

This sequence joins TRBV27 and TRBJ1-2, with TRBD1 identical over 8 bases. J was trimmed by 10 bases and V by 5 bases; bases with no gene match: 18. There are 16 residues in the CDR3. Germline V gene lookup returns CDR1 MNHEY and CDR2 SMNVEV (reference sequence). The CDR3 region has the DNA TGTGCCAGCAGTCCGGCGTGGGACAGGAGGACGGTCGACTACACCTTC. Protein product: CASSPAWDRRTVDYTF.